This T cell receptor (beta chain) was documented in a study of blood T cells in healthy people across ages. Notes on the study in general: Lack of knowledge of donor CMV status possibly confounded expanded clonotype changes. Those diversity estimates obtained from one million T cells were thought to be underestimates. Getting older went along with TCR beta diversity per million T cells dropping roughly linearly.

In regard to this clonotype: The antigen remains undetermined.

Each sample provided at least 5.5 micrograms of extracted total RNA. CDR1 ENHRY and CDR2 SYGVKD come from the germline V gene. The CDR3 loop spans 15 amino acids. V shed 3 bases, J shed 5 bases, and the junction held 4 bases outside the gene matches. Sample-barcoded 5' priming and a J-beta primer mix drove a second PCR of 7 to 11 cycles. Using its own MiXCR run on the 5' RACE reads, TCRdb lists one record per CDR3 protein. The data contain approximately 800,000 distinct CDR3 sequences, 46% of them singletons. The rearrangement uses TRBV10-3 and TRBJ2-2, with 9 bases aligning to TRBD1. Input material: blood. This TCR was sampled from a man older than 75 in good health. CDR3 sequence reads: CAISERTGETGELFF. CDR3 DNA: TGTGCCATCAGTGAAAGGACAGGGGAAACCGGGGAGCTGTTTTTT.